This TCR beta chain appears in the sequencing data of a study of post-analysis software for immune sequencing data. General study points: The study found TRBV5-6, TRBV5-1 and TRBV20-1 among about five TRBV segments more frequent in patients than controls.

Tagging with unique molecular identifiers was a feature of the TCR beta cDNA libraries. Yield was approximately 500,000 cDNA molecules from around 1 to 10 million T cells. TCRdb passed the PCR reads through MiXCR, listing each CDR3 protein once. The sample has approximately 440,000 distinct CDR3 sequences, roughly 45% seen once. Worth noting for this clonotype: What it binds is unknown.

This CDR3 is 13 amino acids long. V was clipped by 4 bases and J by 10 bases, with 15 bases between them. Per germline, CDR1 KGHDR and CDR2 SFDVKD. Sequencing used blood. The source of this sequence is a girl aged 5 to 17 with multiple sclerosis. The chain links TRBV24-1 to TRBJ1-2; D uncertain. The CDR3 bases are TGTGCCACCAGTGAGTCATCGTCCACCTACTACACCTTC. Translation: CATSESSSTYYTF.